This note documents a single TCR beta chain sequence. The antigen is not known. The repertoire was sequenced with immunoSEQ multiplex PCR; TCRdb's copy has only in-frame clones and lacks some. The sample has over 45,000 clones; 70% to 80% are singletons. With more than 9 days of culture completed, CD4+ T cells were isolated. No vaccinee had earlier SARS-CoV-2 infection, and nucleocapsid antibodies were negative. The source of the sample is a study of vaccination effects on CD4 cells after COVID-19. Study at large: CD4+ T cells specific for antigen were expanded with viral peptide pools by the ViraFEST assay before sequencing. Participants received two doses of either the BNT162b2 or mRNA-1273 vaccine.

Study-wide results and caveats: Marked clonal contraction of infection- and vaccine-induced clones was seen late after vaccination.

The specimen was CD4+ T cells from PBMCs cultured without peptide, collected before COVID-19 vaccination. The receptor was isolated from a human donor who received a COVID-19 vaccine.

Here the CDR3 reads CASSLAGVNTEAFF. Here the CDR3 DNA reads TGTGCCAGCAGCTTAGCGGGGGTGAACACTGAAGCTTTCTTT. The chain carries TRBV7-2 and TRBJ1-1, with a weak D call TRBD1 (5 bases). V lost 0 bases to trimming and J lost 0 bases, with 5 bases between them. CDR3 length: 14 residues. Germline loops: CDR1 SGHTA, CDR2 FQGNSA.